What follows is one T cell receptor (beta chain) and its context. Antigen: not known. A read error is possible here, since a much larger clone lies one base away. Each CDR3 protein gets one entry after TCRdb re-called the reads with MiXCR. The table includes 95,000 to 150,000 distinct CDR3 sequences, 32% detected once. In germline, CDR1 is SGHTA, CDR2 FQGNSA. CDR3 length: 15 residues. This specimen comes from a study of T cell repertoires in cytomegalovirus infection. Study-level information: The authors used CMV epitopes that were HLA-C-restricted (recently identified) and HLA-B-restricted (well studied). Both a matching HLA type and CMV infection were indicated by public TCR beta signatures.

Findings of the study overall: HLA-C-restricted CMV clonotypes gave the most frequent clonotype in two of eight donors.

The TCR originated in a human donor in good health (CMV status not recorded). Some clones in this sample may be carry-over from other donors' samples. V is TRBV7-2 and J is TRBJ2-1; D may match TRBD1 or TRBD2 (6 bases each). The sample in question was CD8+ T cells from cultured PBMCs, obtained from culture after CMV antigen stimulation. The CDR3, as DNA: TGTGCCAACAGCTTATTCGGGGGCCCCTACAATGAGCAGTTCTTC. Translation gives CANSLFGGPYNEQFF.